The 19 T cell receptor beta chains in this list originate from one sample, sequenced in a study of T cell responses to AZD1222 COVID-19 vaccine. TCRdb's copy holds only in-frame clones and misses some; the assay was immunoSEQ multiplex PCR. The sample consists of about 150,000 clones, around 83% of them appearing once. This specimen consisted of peripheral blood, obtained 28 days after the second AZD1222 dose. Receptors were obtained from an adult who received the AZD1222 COVID-19 vaccine.

This clone was found once. The chain links TRBV9 to TRBJ2-3; no clear D gene. The CDR3 length is 15 residues. CDR1 SGDLS and CDR2 YYNGEE come from the germline V gene. The V end was cut by 0 bases, the J end by 5 bases, with 13 bases between. The CDR3 DNA reads as TGTGCCAGCAGCGTAGAGGTAAGGCGAGAAGATACGCAGTATTTT. Amino acids: CASSVEVRREDTQYF.

The CDR3 loop is CASSESSGRDTQYF. Written as DNA, the CDR3 is TGTGCCAGCAGTGAATCCTCAGGGAGGGATACGCAGTATTTT. This chain connects TRBV2 to TRBJ2-3; possible D gene TRBD2, 6 bases. The V gene lost 2 bases and the J gene lost 6 bases, with 12 bases spanning the gap. Per the germline V gene, CDR1 is SNHLY and CDR2 is FYNNEI. The CDR3 loop spans 14 amino acids.

The rearrangement links TRBV7-2 to TRBJ2-1; 7 nucleotides agree with TRBD2. CDR3 size: 15 residues. After removal of 5 bases from V and 4 bases from J, the junction contained 8 bases not matched to a gene. The germline gives CDR1 SGHTA, CDR2 FQGNSA. The CDR3 sequence is CASSLRPGGYNEQFF. The CDR3 DNA is TGTGCCAGCAGCCTAAGGCCGGGGGGATACAATGAGCAGTTCTTC.

The gene calls are TRBV11-2 and TRBJ1-5; D not certain. Germline CDR1 is SGHAT and CDR2 is FQNNGV. V gave up 1 base and J gave up 1 base, with 11 bases separating them. CDR3 length equals 16 residues. The CDR3 sequence is CASSLVWGVSNQPQHF. For the CDR3, the DNA is TGTGCCAGCAGCTTAGTCTGGGGAGTGAGCAATCAGCCCCAGCATTTT.

The V call is TRBV11-3, the J call TRBJ1-1, with 7 bases that match TRBD1. The CDR3 spans 13 residues. Germline V gene sequence: CDR1 SGHNT, CDR2 YENEEA. The V and J ends lost 4 bases and 5 bases, in that order; junction bases with no gene match: 4. CDR3: CASSSGTVTEAFF. The CDR3 DNA follows: TGTGCCAGCAGCTCAGGGACAGTTACTGAAGCTTTCTTT.

The chain recombines TRBV5-1 with TRBJ2-5; D unresolved. This CDR3 spans 15 amino acids. Looked up from germline, CDR1 is SGHRS and CDR2 is YFSETQ. Trimming shortened V by 2 bases and J by 2 bases, and 13 bases separated the two germline ends. The CDR3, as DNA: TGCGCCAGCAGCTTATGGGTTTCAGGTCAAGAGACCCAGTACTTC. Translation: CASSLWVSGQETQYF.

V usage is TRBV9 and J usage is TRBJ1-4, with TRBD1 identical over 7 bases. The CDR3 covers 13 residues. Unmatched junction bases numbered 4, after V lost 3 bases and J lost 8 bases. CDR1 and CDR2 (germline): SGDLS, YYNGEE. In DNA form, the CDR3 reads TGTGCCAGCAGCGGACAGGGAGGCGAAAAACTGTTTTTT. Translated: CASSGQGGEKLFF.

This chain links TRBV3-1 (or the pseudogene TRBV3-2) with TRBJ1-6; D gene unclear. The ends were cut back, 2 bases at V and 7 bases at J, with 12 bases in the middle. Germline lookup yields CDR1 LGHDT and CDR2 YNNKEL (reference sequence). This CDR3 has 15 residues. The CDR3 DNA sequence: TGTGCCAGCAGCCAAATAACAGCCGTCAATTCACCCCTCCACTTT. Translation: CASSQITAVNSPLHF.

The genes are TRBV10-3 and TRBJ2-3; D is unclear. Trimming took 3 bases from V and 2 from J, leaving 6 bases between them. This CDR3 is built from 13 residues. Germline CDR1 reads ENHRY; CDR2 reads SYGVKD. In DNA, the CDR3 is TGTGCCATCAGTGAAGCCCTCACAGATACGCAGTATTTT. Encoded protein: CAISEALTDTQYF.

The chain employs TRBV7-2 and TRBJ1-1; no clear D. This CDR3 region has 16 residues. The germline V gene has CDR1 SGHTA and CDR2 FQGNSA. V lost 1 base, J lost 4 bases, and 16 bases lay in between. CDR3 in amino acids: CASSLVGSQAGTEAFF. The CDR3 DNA reads as TGTGCCAGCAGCTTAGTAGGTAGCCAGGCGGGCACTGAAGCTTTCTTT.

The rearrangement joins TRBV25-1 to TRBJ2-7; the D is unclear. CDR1 MGHDK and CDR2 SYGVNS come from the germline V gene. CDR3 length equals 13 residues. The V end lost 3 bases, the J end lost 6 bases, and 12 bases lay between the germline ends. The CDR3 spells CASSDRHIGEQYF. In DNA, the CDR3 is TGTGCCAGCAGTGATCGGCACATCGGCGAGCAGTACTTC.

The chain links TRBV19 to TRBJ2-2; TRBD1 might be the D (5 bases). The V and J ends lost 3 bases and 6 bases respectively, with 14 bases between them. The CDR3 spans 15 residues. Germline values: CDR1 LNHDA, CDR2 SQIVND (reference sequence). The CDR3 protein is CASSMLGPWAGELFF. The CDR3 DNA sequence: TGTGCCAGTAGTATGCTGGGGCCTTGGGCCGGGGAGCTGTTTTTT.

The CDR3 DNA reads as TGTGCCAGCAGTGAATTTTCCTTGAGTAATTCACCCCTCCACTTT. Translating gives CASSEFSLSNSPLHF. The chain combines TRBV2 with TRBJ1-6; D call uncertain. Germline assignment: CDR1 SNHLY and CDR2 FYNNEI. The V and J ends lost 2 bases and 6 bases respectively, with 11 bases between them. This CDR3 contains 15 residues.

The chain employs TRBV29-1 and TRBJ2-5; TRBD2 matches 8 bases. Per germline, CDR1 SQVTM and CDR2 ANQGSEA. CDR3 length: 14 residues. Germline trimming cut 3 bases from V and 6 bases from J; bases unmatched to any gene: 9. The CDR3 nucleotides are TGCAGCGTTGATCGGGAGGGCAGGGAGAAGACCCAGTACTTC. Translated: CSVDREGREKTQYF.

The rearrangement links TRBV27 to TRBJ2-7; TRBD1 matches 12 bases. The CDR3 extends over 17 amino acids. Germline-derived CDR1 and CDR2 are MNHEY and SMNVEV (reference sequence). V was clipped by 0 bases and J by 5 bases; unmatched bases: 8. DNA of the CDR3: TGTGCCAGCAGTTTATCGGATCCCGGGACAGGGGGCAACGAGCAGTACTTC. As protein: CASSLSDPGTGGNEQYF.

On this clone itself: No conserved phenylalanine or tryptophan is present at the end of the CDR3, so a read error is the likely explanation. The DNA is left out, because the CDR3 cannot be placed on it with certainty; the CDR3 is given as TCRdb lists it. The gene calls are TRBV7-9 and TRBJ1-4. The V gene's germline CDR1 is SEHNR and CDR2 FQNEAQ (reference sequence). The CDR3 is 9 amino acids long, termini counted. This chain's CDR3 is CASKRRARY.

V is TRBV27 and J is TRBJ2-3, with unresolved D. The ends were cut back, 5 bases at V and 0 bases at J, with 3 bases in the middle. The CDR3 is 12 residues long. The V gene's germline CDR1 is MNHEY and CDR2 SMNVEV (reference sequence). The CDR3 loop reads CASSHSTDTQYF. CDR3 nucleotides: TGTGCCAGCAGTCATAGCACAGATACGCAGTATTTT.

V is TRBV4-2 and J is TRBJ2-1; 8 bases fit TRBD1. J was trimmed by 2 bases and V by 2 bases; bases with no gene match: 11. Germline V CDR1 and CDR2: LGHNA, YNFKEQ. This CDR3 has 18 residues. This chain's CDR3 is CASSQYPGQAIPYNEQFF. CDR3 bases: TGTGCCAGCAGCCAATACCCGGGACAGGCGATCCCCTACAATGAGCAGTTCTTC.

The V and J genes are TRBV6-5 and TRBJ2-3; unclear D gene. In germline, CDR1 is MNHEY, CDR2 SVGAGI. The CDR3 has 12 amino acids. The V end lost 0 bases, the J end lost 9 bases, and 7 bases lay between the germline ends. CDR3 in amino acids: CASSYSRGTQYF. The CDR3 region has the DNA TGTGCCAGCAGTTACTCTCGCGGAACGCAGTATTTT.